This T cell receptor (beta chain) was observed in a study of blood T cell repertoires in COVID-19. Deletions cut 2 bases from V and 8 bases from J, with 6 bases between. The CDR3 runs to 11 residues. Germline lookup yields CDR1 MDHEN and CDR2 SYDVKM. Sequencing was performed with immunoSEQ multiplex PCR; in TCRdb, only in-frame clones are kept and a portion is missing. In the table there are 200,000 to 300,000 clones, roughly 88% of which are singletons. This sequence originates from a woman aged 40 to 50 with acute COVID-19. The V gene is TRBV28, the J gene TRBJ1-1; D unclear. The specimen was PBMCs or T cells enriched from blood (not recorded which). Here the CDR3 DNA reads TGTGCCAGCAGTTTAGCGTCAGAAGCTTTCTTT. Translating gives CASSLASEAFF.